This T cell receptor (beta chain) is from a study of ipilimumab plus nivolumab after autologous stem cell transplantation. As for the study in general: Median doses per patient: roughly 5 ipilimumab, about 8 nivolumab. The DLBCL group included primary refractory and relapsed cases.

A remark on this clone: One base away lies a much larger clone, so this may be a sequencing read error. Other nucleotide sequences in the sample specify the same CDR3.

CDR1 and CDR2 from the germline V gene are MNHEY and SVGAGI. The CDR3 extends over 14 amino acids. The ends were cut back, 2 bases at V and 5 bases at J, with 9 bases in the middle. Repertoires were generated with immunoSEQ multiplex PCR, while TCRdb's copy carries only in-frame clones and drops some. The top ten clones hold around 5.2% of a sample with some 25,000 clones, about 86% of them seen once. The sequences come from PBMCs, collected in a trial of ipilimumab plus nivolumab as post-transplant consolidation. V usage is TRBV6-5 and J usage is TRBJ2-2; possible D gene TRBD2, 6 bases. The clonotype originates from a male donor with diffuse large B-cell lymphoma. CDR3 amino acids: CASSYGGGTGELFF. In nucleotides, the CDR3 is TGTGCCAGCAGTTACGGTGGGGGGACCGGGGAGCTGTTTTTT.